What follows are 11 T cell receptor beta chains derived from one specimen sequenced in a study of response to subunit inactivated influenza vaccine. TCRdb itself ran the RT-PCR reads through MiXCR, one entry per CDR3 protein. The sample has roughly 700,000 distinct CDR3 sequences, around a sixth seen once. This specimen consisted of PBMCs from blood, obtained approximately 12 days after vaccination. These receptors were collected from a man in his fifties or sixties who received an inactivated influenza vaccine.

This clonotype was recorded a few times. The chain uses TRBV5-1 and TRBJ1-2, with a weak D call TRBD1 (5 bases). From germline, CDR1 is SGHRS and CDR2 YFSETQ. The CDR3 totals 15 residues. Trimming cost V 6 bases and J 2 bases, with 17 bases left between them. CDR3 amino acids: CASISTPGENYGYTF. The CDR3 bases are TGCGCCAGCATCTCAACTCCGGGGGAGAACTATGGCTACACCTTC. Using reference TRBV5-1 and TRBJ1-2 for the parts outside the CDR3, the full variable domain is KAGVTQTPRYLIKTRGQQVTLSCSPISGHRSVSWYQQTPGQGLQFLFEYFSETQRNKGNFPGRFSGRQFSNSRSEMNVSTLELGDSALYLCASISTPGENYGYTFGSGTRLTVV.

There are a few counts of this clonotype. CDR3 protein: CASSLGLYGDTQYF. The CDR3 nucleotides read TGTGCCAGCAGTTTAGGTCTTTATGGAGATACGCAGTATTTT. The chain links TRBV28 to TRBJ2-3, with D uncertain. V was pared by 2 bases and J by 5 bases, with 11 bases between. CDR1 is MDHEN and CDR2 is SYDVKM in the germline V gene. The CDR3 consists of 14 residues.

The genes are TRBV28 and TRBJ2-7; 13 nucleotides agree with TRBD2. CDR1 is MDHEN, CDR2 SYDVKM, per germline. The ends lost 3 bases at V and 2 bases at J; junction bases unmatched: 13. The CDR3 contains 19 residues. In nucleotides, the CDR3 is TGTGCCAGCAGTTTCTTACGGACTAGCGGGAGTTCCTTAACCTACGAGCAGTACTTC. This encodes CASSFLRTSGSSLTYEQYF.

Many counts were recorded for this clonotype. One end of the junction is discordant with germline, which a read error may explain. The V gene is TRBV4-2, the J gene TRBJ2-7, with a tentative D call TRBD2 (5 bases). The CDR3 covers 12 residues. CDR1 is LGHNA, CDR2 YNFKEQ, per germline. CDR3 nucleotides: TGTGCCAGCAGTCAGGACTCCTATGAGCAGTACTTC. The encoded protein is CASSQDSYEQYF.

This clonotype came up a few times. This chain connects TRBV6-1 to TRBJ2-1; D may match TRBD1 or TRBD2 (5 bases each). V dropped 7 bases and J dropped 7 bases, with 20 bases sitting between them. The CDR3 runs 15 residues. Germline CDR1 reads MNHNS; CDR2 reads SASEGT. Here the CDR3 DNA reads TGTGCCAGCACCCCTTCCCGAGGGGTGGGGAATGAGCAGTTCTTC. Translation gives CASTPSRGVGNEQFF.

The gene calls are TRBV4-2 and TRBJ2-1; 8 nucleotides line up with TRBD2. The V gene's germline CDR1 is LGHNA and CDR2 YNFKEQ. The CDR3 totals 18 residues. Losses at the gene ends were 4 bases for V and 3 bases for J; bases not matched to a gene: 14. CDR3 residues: CASSRGDGGALSYNEQFF. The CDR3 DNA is TGTGCCAGCAGCCGCGGTGACGGGGGGGCCTTAAGCTACAATGAGCAGTTCTTC.

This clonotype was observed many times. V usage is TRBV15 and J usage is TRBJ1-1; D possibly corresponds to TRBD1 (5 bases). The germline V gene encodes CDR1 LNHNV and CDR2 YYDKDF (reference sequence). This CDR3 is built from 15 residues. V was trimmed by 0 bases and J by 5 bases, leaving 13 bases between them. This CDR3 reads CATSRDSAGLTEAFF. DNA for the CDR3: TGTGCCACCAGCAGAGATAGTGCGGGGCTGACTGAAGCTTTCTTT.

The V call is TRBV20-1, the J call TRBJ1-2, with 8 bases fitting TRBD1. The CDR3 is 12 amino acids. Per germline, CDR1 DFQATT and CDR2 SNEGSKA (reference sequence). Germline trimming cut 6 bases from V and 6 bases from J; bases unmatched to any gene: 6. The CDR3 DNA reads TGCAGTGCGGCGGGACAGGCGGATGGCTACACCTTC. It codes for CSAAGQADGYTF.

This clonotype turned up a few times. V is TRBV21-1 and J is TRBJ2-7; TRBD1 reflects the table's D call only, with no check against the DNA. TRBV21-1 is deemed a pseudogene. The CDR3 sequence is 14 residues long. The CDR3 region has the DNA TGTGCCAGCAGCTCCACCCGGGAATTCTACGAGCAGTACTTC. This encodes CASSSTREFYEQYF.

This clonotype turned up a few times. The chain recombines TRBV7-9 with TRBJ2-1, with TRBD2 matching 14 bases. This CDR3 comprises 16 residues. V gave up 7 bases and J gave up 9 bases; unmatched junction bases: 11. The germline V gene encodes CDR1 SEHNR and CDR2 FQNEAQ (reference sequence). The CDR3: CASTKAGTSGGGEQFF. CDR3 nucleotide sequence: TGTGCCAGCACCAAAGCCGGGACTAGCGGGGGTGGTGAGCAGTTCTTC.

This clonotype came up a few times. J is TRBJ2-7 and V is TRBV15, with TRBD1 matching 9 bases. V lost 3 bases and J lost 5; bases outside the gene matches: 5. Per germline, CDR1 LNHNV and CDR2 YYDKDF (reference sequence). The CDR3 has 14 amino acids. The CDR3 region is CATSSTGGGNEQYF. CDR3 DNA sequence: TGTGCCACCAGCAGTACAGGGGGCGGCAACGAGCAGTACTTC.